This T cell receptor beta chain was identified in a study of cytomegalovirus exposure and HLA in healthy donors (TCRdb year 2017). Turning to the overall study: An earlier analysis of approximately 640 of the donors reported 250 to 350 Gb of sequence data and 117 million unique TCR beta sequences from 190 million or so T cells. Approximately 310 gigabases of sequencing data and around 80 million unique TCR sequences made up an early release that covered around 640 HLA-typed donors. The study used immunosequencing to profile the T cell repertoires of 666 subjects and linked those repertoires to cytomegalovirus serostatus. Five DR-DQ haplotypes were treated as single units for association and clustering because of strong linkage in the cohort. Genome-wide SNP genotypes for about 60% of the roughly 670 donors were used in a later genetic analysis, which treated that subset as a discovery cohort. To decide whether each TCR beta V gene segment behaved as functional or pseudogenic, an earlier analysis of 587 of the donors relied on high-throughput TCR beta sequencing. The study was designed to test whether signatures of past pathogen exposure could be identified by cataloging public T cell receptors. Donor age, sex, ethnicity and CMV serostatus were compiled together with the repertoire data. In the later analysis, no new phenotypic data were used to find candidate immune exposures; instead, reliance was placed on TCR beta sequences and their occurrence across donors. Along with the roughly 610-subject first cohort, a separate validation cohort of over a hundred different subjects was used. Of the roughly 400 genotyped donors, approximately 83% fell in the genetic ancestry cluster associated with self-reported Caucasian donors. Across 398 genotyped donors of the cohort, an average of about 220,000 unique TCR beta nucleotide sequences per donor were sequenced, and 15% to 20% of those sequences were non-productive. To study patterns of TCR occurrence, a later analysis re-analyzed previously published TCR beta repertoires from 650 to 750 donors and added high-resolution HLA genotyping. To predict cytomegalovirus infection status, the study combined high-throughput TCR immunosequencing, statistical association of individual TCRs with disease status, and machine learning. HLA typing covered class I and class II loci at four-digit resolution. Typing coverage varied by locus: roughly 629-640 donors for A, B, C, DRB1 and DQB1; roughly 510 for DQA1; nearly 610 for DPA1; about 450 for DPB1. Every discovery cohort repertoire had been produced on one sequencing platform. The investigation overall reported the following: In a later genetic analysis, fewer N-insertions in productive TCRs were reported among donors in an Asian-associated ancestry cluster than the roughly 670-donor mean. Because counts were too low, roughly 18 rarely observed V segments, including chromosome 9 orphons, were left out of the earlier analysis of a few hundred of the donors. The study listed 164 TCR beta chains as associated with cytomegalovirus. In an earlier analysis of about 540 of the donors, most TCR beta V segments were observed in productive rearrangements about 90% or about 30% of the time, broadly matching IMGT annotations. Most TCR sequences were seen in very few donors, while some public TCRs were found in many individuals. Some IMGT-functional V segments, including TRBV6-2 and TRBV6-3, could not be told apart with the 87-base-pair reads, so those segments were excluded. Compared with equally common non-associated chains, HLA-associated TCR beta chains in a later analysis were more clonally expanded and had lower generation probabilities. The sequencing pipeline was judged likely to have produced a cluster of highly shared sequence variants as a technical artifact. The authors suggested that the approach could potentially be extended to other disease states and immunological phenotypes. Because HLA typing was unavailable for some donors at each locus, only the typed subset was used in association tests. The classifier was reported to diagnose cytomegalovirus status with high specificity and sensitivity in both the original and validation cohorts. In vitro tests confirmed that a few of the cytomegalovirus-associated TCR beta chains recognize cytomegalovirus antigens. In a later analysis, the rate of TCR association differed among HLA loci, with DRB1 alleles having the most associated TCRs and HLA-C alleles having the fewest. Sequencing depth was assumed to be roughly uniform across donors in the presence/absence analyses, though that assumption may not hold. In a later analysis, most CMV-associated TCR beta chains were found to appear HLA-restricted, with HLA associations seemingly driven largely by CMV exposure. This cohort had only TCR beta chains sequenced, and the lack of alpha or paired-chain data limited which features could be detected. CMV serostatus was the only immune exposure information available for the cohort. Linkage disequilibrium might explain the correlated functional status among segregating V segments, but an unknown experimental factor could not be ruled out. A further reported finding was that TCR beta sequences accurately predicted the HLA-A and HLA-B alleles for most subjects in the first cohort. When HLA alleles, especially DR and DQ, strongly co-occurred, TCR associations were difficult to assign to individual alleles. A later genetic analysis associated a missense DCLRE1C variant with V-gene and J-gene trimming of TCR beta chains, and an independent cohort replicated the association. At a false discovery rate of 0.05, a later analysis linked about 16,000 TCR beta sequences to specific HLA alleles. Several of the top co-occurrence clusters appeared to be linked to parvovirus B19, influenza, CMV and Epstein-Barr virus, according to a later analysis.

The library was generated by the immunoSEQ multiplex PCR assay. A mixture of 60 forward primers for TCR Vbeta segments and 13 reverse primers for TCR Jbeta segments was used in the multiplex PCR. The CDR3 region of rearranged TCR beta genes was amplified from genomic DNA by a multiplex PCR assay. On the Illumina HiSeq System, the amplified TCR beta libraries were sequenced as 87-base-pair reads. The paper's data handling went like this. In a later analysis, tens of millions of unique TCR beta chains were counted across the 500 to 850 repertoires, and roughly 10 million of these chains were shared by at least two donors. A nearest-neighbor algorithm error-corrected the raw reads and collapsed the reads into unique sequences, merging closely related sequences to remove PCR and sequencing errors. V, D and J gene segments were assigned by aligning CDR3 sequences to IMGT reference sequences. For a sequence to be retained, at least a six-nucleotide match to both a V gene segment and a J gene segment was required. A rearrangement was called productive if the CDR3 had no stop codons and remained in frame with V and J, and every other rearrangement was called non-productive. Following IMGT convention, CDR3 was defined as the stretch from the second conserved V-encoded cysteine up to the conserved J-encoded phenylalanine. In an earlier analysis of around 640 of the donors, sequences lacking an unambiguous match to a single V gene segment were excluded. In an earlier analysis of approximately 550 of the donors, V segments were called functional above 56.7% productive rearrangements and were called segregating when the between-donor standard deviation exceeded 5%. A statistical classification framework was built to diagnose cytomegalovirus status from the catalog of TCR beta chain sequences. In a later analysis, TCR nucleotide sequences were compared against IMGT/GENE-DB human TR gene sequences so that V and J genes could be assigned. A later analysis assigned CDR3 sequences and most-parsimonious VDJ recombination scenarios with the TCRdist pipeline. In a later analysis, each TCR beta chain was defined by its CDR3 amino acid sequence together with its V-gene family, and reads without a unique V-gene family were excluded. To address suspected cross-contamination and a sequencing artifact, a later analysis removed 592 highly shared, low-generation-probability nucleotide sequences. In a later analysis, a clonal expansion index for each public chain was calculated from normalized within-repertoire ranks of inferred template counts. In a later analysis, generation probabilities were computed with a VDJ recombination model fitted to out-of-frame rearrangements, and the resulting probabilities were checked against IGoR. In a later analysis, TCR-TCR, TCR-HLA and TCR-CMV co-occurrence was scored with hypergeometric tests, and a repertoire-size bias correction was applied to TCR pairs. False discovery rates were estimated in a later analysis by permuting HLA or CMV assignments 20 times. A later analysis grouped co-occurring TCRs with DBSCAN, adding TCRdist sequence similarity when clustering within HLA-allele-positive subsets. Repertoires with fewer than 30,000 or more than 120,000 public chains were left out of co-occurrence clustering, as were five repertoires with anomalous nucleotide sharing. TCRdb obtained this table from immuneACCESS and retained in-frame rearrangements with V and J assigned. These tables miss some clones; where compared with another copy, unresolved V genes account for less than half of the shortfall, and the remainder is unexplained. Clonal size and the V and J genes are those of that table, whereas D and trimming came from the DNA. Within this sample are about 180,000 clones, with roughly 82% of them counted one time only. Approximately 1.4% of the sample is in the top ten clones.

This clone was counted between two and nine times. The antigen it binds to is not known. No clone much larger than this one lies a single base away; base qualities are absent. The CDR3 contains 13 residues, cysteine and phenylalanine counted. The retained sequence is limited to the CDR3, 39 bases, with the frame set at the first base. V gives up 0 bases and J gives up 4 bases, and the segment between their germline ends measures 6 bases. CDR1 and CDR2 are drawn from the germline V gene: LGHNA, YSLEER. The cohort comprised several hundred healthy bone marrow donors. At the time of sampling, every cohort member was nominally healthy, though immune exposures that went unrecorded were likely present. The donor was CMV seronegative and was included in the group of over 300 seronegative cohort members. Every donor gave a peripheral blood sample, and the peripheral blood mononuclear cells from that sample were used for TCR beta sequencing. The Qiagen DNeasy Blood Extraction Kit was used to extract genomic DNA from the blood cell samples.

The rearranged chain carries TRBV4-3 and TRBJ1-2; no D gene can be assigned with confidence. This sequence was found in a man aged 35-49 years in good health and CMV-seronegative. The sample was PBMCs. The DNA sequence is as follows: TGCGCCAGCAGCCAAGATCGACTCTATGGCTACACCTTC. Translated, this gives CASSQDRLYGYTF.